This TCR beta chain is from a study of T-cell memory formation after mild COVID-19. Study context: TCR clusters were mostly confined to one donor each.

The study, taken as a whole, reports: CD4/CD8 balance held among clones contracting day 15 to 85, and later expanders leaned CD4+.

This clonotype came up a few times. Antigen unknown. MiXCR, run by TCRdb on the 5' RACE reads, gives a single entry per CDR3 protein. The table lists fewer than 250,000 distinct CDR3 sequences, roughly a tenth of them singletons. Germline assignment: CDR1 SEHNR and CDR2 FQNEAQ (reference sequence). After removal of 3 bases from V and 0 bases from J, the junction contained 5 bases not matched to a gene. The CDR3 is made up of 16 amino acids. Input material: PBMCs or a T cell subset sorted from them (not recorded which). The TCR was taken from a man in his late teens or twenties who had mild COVID-19 (a few samples of this study predate the infection). Cell type and time point are not known. This sequence joins TRBV7-9 and TRBJ2-3; 8 bases fit TRBD1. CDR3 nucleotide sequence: TGTGCCAGCAGCTTTGGGACAGGCCATAGCACAGATACGCAGTATTTT. It encodes CASSFGTGHSTDTQYF.